A single sample is the source of the 32 T cell receptor beta chains below, sequenced in a study of PD-1 blockade in classical Hodgkin lymphoma. Time point specified: cycle 4 day 1 (C4D1), after less than 7 weeks of nivolumab. Every patient relapsed after autologous stem cell transplantation, and brentuximab vedotin exposure varied. TCRdb's table, derived via immunoSEQ multiplex PCR, lists solely in-frame clones and lacks some. The table lists about 93,000 clones, approximately 78% of them singletons. Source: peripheral blood mononuclear cells (PBMCs), taken before the fourth cycle of nivolumab. The origin of the receptors is a human donor with classical Hodgkin lymphoma.

V and J are TRBV5-1 and TRBJ2-2; D remains ambiguous. The V end lost 0 bases, the J end lost 5 bases, and 5 bases lay between the germline ends. Germline assignment: CDR1 SGHRS and CDR2 YFSETQ. The CDR3 sequence is 13 residues long. Here the CDR3 reads CASSLGATGELFF. The DNA for the CDR3 is TGCGCCAGCAGCTTGGGGGCTACCGGGGAGCTGTTTTTT.

The genes are TRBV10-3 and TRBJ2-7, with D perhaps TRBD2 (5 bases). This CDR3 comprises 14 residues. V was pared by 7 bases and J by 3 bases, with 16 bases between. Germline loops: CDR1 ENHRY, CDR2 SYGVKD. CDR3 nucleotides: TGTGCCATCACCCGGGGAGCAACGGTCTACGAGCAGTACTTC. It encodes CAITRGATVYEQYF.

This clone was observed a handful of times. The CDR3 loop reads CASSWDIGNQPQHF. The CDR3 nucleotides read TGTGCCAGCAGCTGGGACATTGGCAATCAGCCCCAGCATTTT. The rearrangement links TRBV7-2 to TRBJ1-5, with D perhaps matching TRBD1 (6 bases). The germline gives CDR1 SGHTA, CDR2 FQGNSA. The CDR3 has 14 amino acids. V lost 4 bases and J 2 bases, leaving 9 bases between the germline ends.

The chain recombines TRBV18 with TRBJ2-3; D unclear. V gave up 3 bases and J gave up 2 bases, with 12 bases separating them. The CDR3 spans 15 residues. From germline, CDR1 is KGHSH and CDR2 LQKENI. The CDR3 nucleotides read TGTGCCAGCTCACCGGCCGGACGCCTCACAGATACGCAGTATTTT. Its protein is CASSPAGRLTDTQYF.

V is TRBV6-5 and J is TRBJ2-7, with a weak D call TRBD2 (6 bases). Germline V gives CDR1 MNHEY, CDR2 SVGAGI. CDR3 size: 14 residues. Trimming took 2 bases from V and 2 from J, leaving 10 bases between them. CDR3 loop: CASSYGTAAYEQYF. CDR3 in DNA: TGTGCCAGCAGTTACGGGACTGCCGCCTACGAGCAGTACTTC.

There are a few counts of this clone. This chain joins TRBV28 and TRBJ2-2; 8 bases agree with TRBD2. CDR1 is MDHEN, CDR2 SYDVKM, per germline. This CDR3 spans 18 amino acids. J was trimmed by 1 base and V by 4 bases; bases with no gene match: 11. The CDR3 DNA is TGTGCCAGCAGTTCAACCCCCCGGCTAGCGGGGAACACCGGGGAGCTGTTTTTT. This codes for CASSSTPRLAGNTGELFF.

This chain connects TRBV5-1 to TRBJ2-7, with TRBD2 as a possible D gene (5 bases). The V end was cut by 0 bases, the J end by 0 bases, with 13 bases between. This CDR3 is built from 16 residues. Germline V gene sequence: CDR1 SGHRS, CDR2 YFSETQ. CDR3 DNA: TGCGCCAGCAGCTTGGGAGGTAGCGCCAGCTCCTACGAGCAGTACTTC. It yields the protein CASSLGGSASSYEQYF.

CDR3 region: CASSLSGRGYEQYF. In DNA form, the CDR3 reads TGCGCCAGCAGCTTGAGTGGGAGGGGATACGAGCAGTACTTC. The V and J genes are TRBV5-1 and TRBJ2-7, with TRBD2 matching 7 bases. Unmatched junction bases numbered 5, after V lost 1 base and J lost 4 bases. The germline V gene has CDR1 SGHRS and CDR2 YFSETQ. This CDR3 is built from 14 residues.

This rearrangement joins TRBV6-5 to TRBJ2-1; 7 bases line up with TRBD1. V was pared by 2 bases and J by 7 bases, with 11 bases of the junction left unmatched. The V gene's germline CDR1 is MNHEY and CDR2 SVGAGI. This CDR3 region has 16 residues. In nucleotides, the CDR3 is TGTGCCAGCAGTTACGTCCCGCCAGGGGGTACGAATGAGCAGTTCTTC. Translating gives CASSYVPPGGTNEQFF.

The genes are TRBV13 and TRBJ2-4; tentative D call: TRBD2 (7 bases). The germline V and J ends were trimmed by 8 bases and 8 bases, with 22 bases remaining between them. This CDR3 has 15 amino acids. CDR1 is PRHDT, CDR2 FYEKMQ, per germline (reference sequence). The CDR3 spells CASAKMTGAGDIQYF. CDR3 nucleotides: TGTGCCAGCGCAAAAATGACGGGGGCGGGAGACATTCAGTACTTC.

V is TRBV29-1 and J is TRBJ2-2; perhaps D is TRBD1 or TRBD2 (5 bases each). The V and J ends lost 6 bases and 7 bases respectively, with 12 bases between them. This CDR3 region has 12 residues. Per germline, CDR1 SQVTM and CDR2 ANQGSEA. CDR3 sequence (DNA): TGCAGCGTCGAGGGGTACGGCGGGGAGCTGTTTTTT. It yields the protein CSVEGYGGELFF.

The chain recombines TRBV11-2 with TRBJ2-2, with a weak D call TRBD1 (5 bases). Germline CDR1 reads SGHAT; CDR2 reads FQNNGV. V lost 7 bases and J 2 bases, leaving 14 bases between the germline ends. This CDR3 comprises 15 residues. CDR3 loop: CASTLRGYNTGELFF. The DNA for the CDR3 is TGTGCCAGCACCCTAAGGGGCTATAACACCGGGGAGCTGTTTTTT.

The CDR3: CASSMGRVSNQPQHF. The CDR3 nucleotides are TGTGCCAGTAGTATGGGGAGGGTGAGCAATCAGCCCCAGCATTTT. The genes are TRBV19 and TRBJ1-5; D is undetermined. The germline gives CDR1 LNHDA, CDR2 SQIVND (reference sequence). This CDR3 region has 15 residues. V was shortened by 3 bases and J by 1 base, with 10 bases between the two germline ends.

V and J are TRBV7-9 and TRBJ1-1; maybe TRBD1 (5 bases). CDR1 SEHNR and CDR2 FQNEAQ come from the germline V gene (reference sequence). V dropped 1 base and J dropped 4 bases, with 13 bases sitting between them. This CDR3 has 15 residues. The chain's CDR3 is CASSLGWDRGTEAFF. The CDR3 DNA follows: TGTGCCAGCAGCTTAGGGTGGGACCGGGGCACTGAAGCTTTCTTT.

V and J are TRBV25-1 and TRBJ1-4; 7 bases line up with TRBD1. Germline loops: CDR1 MGHDK, CDR2 SYGVNS. V was pared by 2 bases and J by 0 bases, with 9 bases of the junction left unmatched. The CDR3 spans 18 residues. CDR3 sequence (DNA): TGTGCCAGCAGTGAAATAACAGGGGCGGGTTCAACTAATGAAAAACTGTTTTTT. Amino acids: CASSEITGAGSTNEKLFF.

The chain couples TRBV27 to TRBJ2-1; 7 bases line up with TRBD1. Trimming cost V 5 bases and J 2 bases; bases outside gene matches: 6. CDR3 size: 15 residues. CDR1 and CDR2 (germline): MNHEY, SMNVEV (reference sequence). The CDR3 sequence is CASSLQGYPYNEQFF. The CDR3 DNA reads as TGTGCCAGCAGTCTACAGGGGTATCCCTACAATGAGCAGTTCTTC.

The rearrangement uses TRBV18 and TRBJ1-5; D is perhaps TRBD1 (5 bases). Germline V gene lookup returns CDR1 KGHSH and CDR2 LQKENI. The CDR3 extends over 18 amino acids. Trimming pared 2 bases from V and 0 bases from J, leaving 17 bases between. For the CDR3, the DNA is TGTGCCAGCTCACCAGCAAGTACGGGGCGGTATAGCAATCAGCCCCAGCATTTT. The encoded protein is CASSPASTGRYSNQPQHF.

The chain has TRBV6-6 and TRBJ2-7; perhaps TRBD2 as D (6 bases). The CDR3 is 16 residues long. Germline lookup yields CDR1 MNHNY and CDR2 SVGAGI (reference sequence). Trimming shortened V by 2 bases and J by 2 bases, and 16 bases separated the two germline ends. The CDR3 loop is CASSYPLAEGPYEQYF. CDR3 DNA sequence: TGTGCCAGCAGTTACCCATTAGCGGAGGGCCCCTACGAGCAGTACTTC.

A word on this clone: Compared with germline, one end of the junction differs, possibly owing to a read error. The chain has TRBV19 and TRBJ2-3, with 9 bases identical to TRBD2. In germline, CDR1 is LNHDA, CDR2 SQIVND (reference sequence). The CDR3 is 20 amino acids. CDR3 sequence reads: CASTRREVREGSIKADPQYF. The CDR3 nucleotides are TGTGCCAGTACCCGCCGGGAGGTGCGGGAGGGCTCGATAAAGGCAGATCCGCAGTATTTT.

The rearrangement uses TRBV6-5 and TRBJ1-2; possible D gene TRBD1, 6 bases. The CDR3 is 14 amino acids. Looked up from germline, CDR1 is MNHEY and CDR2 is SVGAGI. Trimming removed 7 bases at V and 10 bases at J, with 22 bases between. The CDR3 reads CASIAPGHFSVYTF. As DNA, the CDR3 is TGTGCCAGCATCGCCCCGGGACATTTCAGCGTCTACACCTTC.

The J gene is TRBJ1-1, the V gene TRBV5-1, with D possibly matching TRBD1 (5 bases). The ends were cut back, 2 bases at V and 0 bases at J, with 8 bases in the middle. Looked up from germline, CDR1 is SGHRS and CDR2 is YFSETQ. The CDR3 loop spans 14 amino acids. For the CDR3, the DNA is TGCGCCAGCAGCTTTAGGGGTATGAACACTGAAGCTTTCTTT. Residues: CASSFRGMNTEAFF.

This chain connects TRBV6-6 to TRBJ1-2; D gene uncertain. CDR1 is MNHNY, CDR2 SVGAGI, per germline (reference sequence). The V end lost 2 bases, the J end lost 4 bases, and 8 bases lay between the germline ends. This CDR3 has 13 residues. CDR3 sequence: CASSYKGGYGYTF. As DNA, the CDR3 is TGTGCCAGCAGTTACAAGGGAGGCTATGGCTACACCTTC.

The chain joins TRBV7-3 to TRBJ1-1, with D tentatively TRBD1 (6 bases). V lost 5 bases and J lost 3, with 13 bases in between. The V gene's germline CDR1 is SGHTA and CDR2 FQGTGA. This CDR3 spans 14 amino acids. CDR3 amino acids: CASSDSGVDTEAFF. The CDR3 DNA is TGTGCCAGCAGCGACTCAGGGGTTGACACTGAAGCTTTCTTT.

The chain joins TRBV2 to TRBJ1-6; D remains ambiguous. The CDR3 has 13 residues. Germline assignment: CDR1 SNHLY and CDR2 FYNNEI. V was trimmed by 7 bases and J by 3 bases, leaving 7 bases between them. The CDR3 here is CASNRLYNSPLHF. CDR3 nucleotide sequence: TGTGCCAGCAACCGGCTCTATAATTCACCCCTCCACTTT. The full variable domain, in which reference TRBV2 and TRBJ1-6 provide the parts outside the CDR3, is EPEVTQTPSHQVTQMGQEVILRCVPISNHLYFYWYRQILGQKVEFLVSFYNNEISEKSEIFDDQFSVERPDGSNFTLKIRSTKLEDSAMYFCASNRLYNSPLHFGNGTRLTVT.

The chain couples TRBV19 to TRBJ1-5, with D possibly matching TRBD1 (5 bases). Trimming removed 5 bases from V and 6 bases from J, with 23 bases in between. In germline, CDR1 is LNHDA, CDR2 SQIVND (reference sequence). CDR3 length equals 17 residues. CDR3 nucleotide sequence: TGTGCCAGTAGTTCTCGTTACCGGGCCGACAGCGGTCAGCCCCAGCATTTT. Translated: CASSSRYRADSGQPQHF.

The chain carries TRBV5-4 and TRBJ1-4; a weak D match, TRBD1 (6 bases). Deletions cut 3 bases from V and 5 bases from J, with 17 bases between. This CDR3 has 16 amino acids. Germline CDR1 SGHNT, CDR2 YYREEE (reference sequence). The CDR3 bases are TGTGCCAGCAGCTCAATAACGACAGGTGAAAATGAAAAACTGTTTTTT. Translation: CASSSITTGENEKLFF. The complete variable domain, with remaining parts taken from reference TRBV5-4 and TRBJ1-4, reads ETGVTQSPTHLIKTRGQQVTLRCSSQSGHNTVSWYQQALGQGPQFIFQYYREEENGRGNFPPRFSGLQFPNYSSELNVNALELDDSALYLCASSSITTGENEKLFFGSGTQLSVL.

V and J are TRBV19 and TRBJ2-3, with D possibly matching TRBD2 (7 bases). V lost 10 bases to trimming and J lost 6 bases, with 17 bases between them. Germline CDR1 is LNHDA and CDR2 is SQIVND (reference sequence). The CDR3 totals 13 residues. The CDR3 DNA follows: TGTGCCACAGGGGAGGGTTTGGGGGATACGCAGTATTTT. This encodes CATGEGLGDTQYF.

This rearrangement joins TRBV7-6 to TRBJ2-1; D is unclear. The CDR3 loop spans 16 amino acids. CDR1 is SGHVS and CDR2 is FNYEAQ in the germline V gene. V lost 1 base and J 1 base, leaving 11 bases between the germline ends. As DNA, the CDR3 is TGTGCCAGCAGCTTAGAGGCGGCTGTTTCCTACAATGAGCAGTTCTTC. The encoded protein is CASSLEAAVSYNEQFF.

The chain employs TRBV6-6 and TRBJ2-7; 13 bases are a match to TRBD2. The CDR3 is 15 residues long. The V gene end was trimmed by 6 bases and the J gene end by 2 bases; junction bases not matched to a gene: 4. Germline V gives CDR1 MNHNY, CDR2 SVGAGI (reference sequence). CDR3 amino acids: CASSDTSGRAYEQYF. CDR3 nucleotides: TGTGCCAGCAGCGACACTAGCGGGAGGGCCTACGAGCAGTACTTC.

This clone was detected a few times. This sequence joins TRBV5-4 and TRBJ2-2; D may be TRBD2 (6 bases). V shed 3 bases and J shed 7 bases, with 19 bases lying between them. There are 16 residues in the CDR3. Germline CDR1 and CDR2: SGHNT and YYREEE (reference sequence). The chain's CDR3 is CASSSTSSLDFGELFF. In nucleotides, the CDR3 is TGTGCCAGCAGCTCGACTAGTTCGTTAGATTTCGGGGAGCTGTTTTTT.

The CDR3 nucleotides are TGCGCCAGCAGCCGACCCTACCGACAGGGGGCGGAGGGCTACACCTTC. Encoded protein: CASSRPYRQGAEGYTF. This chain links TRBV4-1 with TRBJ1-2, with TRBD1 matching 10 bases. The ends lost 4 bases at V and 8 bases at J; junction bases unmatched: 13. Germline V gives CDR1 MGHRA, CDR2 YSYEKL. This CDR3 region has 16 residues.

The CDR3 DNA reads as TGTGCCTGGAGCAAGACAGGGTATGAGAACACTGAAGCTTTCTTT. Encoded protein: CAWSKTGYENTEAFF. The chain joins TRBV30 to TRBJ1-1; 7 bases are shared with TRBD1. Germline V gene sequence: CDR1 GTSNPN, CDR2 SVGIG (reference sequence). The CDR3 consists of 15 residues. The trim removed 3 bases at V and 1 base at J, leaving 8 bases unmatched.